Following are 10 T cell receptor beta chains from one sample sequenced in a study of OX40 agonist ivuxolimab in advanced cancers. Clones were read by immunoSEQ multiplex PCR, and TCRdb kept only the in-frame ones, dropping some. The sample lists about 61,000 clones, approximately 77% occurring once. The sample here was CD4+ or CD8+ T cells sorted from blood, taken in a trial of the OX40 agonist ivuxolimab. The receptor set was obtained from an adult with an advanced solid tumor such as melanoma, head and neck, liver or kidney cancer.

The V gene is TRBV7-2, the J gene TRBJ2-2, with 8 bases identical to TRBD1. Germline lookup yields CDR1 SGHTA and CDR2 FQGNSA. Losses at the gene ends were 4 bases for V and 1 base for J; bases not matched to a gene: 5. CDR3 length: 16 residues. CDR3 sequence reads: CASSSGQVLNTGELFF. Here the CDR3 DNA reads TGTGCCAGCAGCTCGGGACAGGTTCTGAACACCGGGGAGCTGTTTTTT.

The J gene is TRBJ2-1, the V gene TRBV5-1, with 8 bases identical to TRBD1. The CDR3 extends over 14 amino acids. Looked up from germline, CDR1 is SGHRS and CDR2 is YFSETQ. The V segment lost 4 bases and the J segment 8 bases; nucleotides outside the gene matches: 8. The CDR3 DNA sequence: TGCGCCAGCAGCATCGGGACAGGTCAAGATGAGCAGTTCTTC. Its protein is CASSIGTGQDEQFF.

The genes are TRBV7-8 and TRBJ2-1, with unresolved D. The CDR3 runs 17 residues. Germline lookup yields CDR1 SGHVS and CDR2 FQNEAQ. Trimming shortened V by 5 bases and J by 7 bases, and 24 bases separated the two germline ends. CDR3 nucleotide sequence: TGTGCCAGCAGCCGCCCCCCCCTAAACGCCCCTCGAAATGAGCAGTTCTTC. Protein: CASSRPPLNAPRNEQFF.

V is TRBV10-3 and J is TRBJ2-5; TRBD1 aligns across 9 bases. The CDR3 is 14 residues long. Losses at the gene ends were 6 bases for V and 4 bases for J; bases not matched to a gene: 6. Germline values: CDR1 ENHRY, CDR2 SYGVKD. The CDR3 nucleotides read TGTGCCATCAGGCCGGGACAGGGACCAGAGACCCAGTACTTC. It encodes CAIRPGQGPETQYF.

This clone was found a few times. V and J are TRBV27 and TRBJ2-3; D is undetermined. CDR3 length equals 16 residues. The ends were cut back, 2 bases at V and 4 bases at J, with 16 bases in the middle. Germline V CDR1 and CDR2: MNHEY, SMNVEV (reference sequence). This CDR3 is CASSLRANSFPDTQYF. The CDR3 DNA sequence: TGTGCCAGCAGTTTAAGGGCGAATAGCTTCCCAGATACGCAGTATTTT.

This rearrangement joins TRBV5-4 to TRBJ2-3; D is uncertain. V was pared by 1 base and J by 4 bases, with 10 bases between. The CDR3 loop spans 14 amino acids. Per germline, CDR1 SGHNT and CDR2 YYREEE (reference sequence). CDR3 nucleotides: TGTGCCAGCAGCTTGTCCGGGTCCCCAGATACGCAGTATTTT. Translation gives CASSLSGSPDTQYF.

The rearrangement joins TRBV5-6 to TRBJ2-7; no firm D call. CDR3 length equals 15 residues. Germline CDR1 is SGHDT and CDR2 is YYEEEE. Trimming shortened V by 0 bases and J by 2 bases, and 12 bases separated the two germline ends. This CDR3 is CASSLETFGPYEQYF. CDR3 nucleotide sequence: TGTGCCAGCAGCTTGGAGACCTTTGGACCCTACGAGCAGTACTTC.

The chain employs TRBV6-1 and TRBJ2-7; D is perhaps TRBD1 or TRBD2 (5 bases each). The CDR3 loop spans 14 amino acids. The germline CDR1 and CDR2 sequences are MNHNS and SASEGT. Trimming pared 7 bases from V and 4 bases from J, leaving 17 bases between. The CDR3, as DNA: TGTGCCAGCATCCGGGACCCGGGCCCATACGAGCAGTACTTC. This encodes CASIRDPGPYEQYF.

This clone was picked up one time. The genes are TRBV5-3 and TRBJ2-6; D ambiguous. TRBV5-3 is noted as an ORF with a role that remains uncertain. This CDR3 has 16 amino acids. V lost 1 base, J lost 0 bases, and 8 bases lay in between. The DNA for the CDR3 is TGTGCCAGAAGCTTGACCGTTAGCTCTGGGGCCAACGTCCTGACTTTC. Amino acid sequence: CARSLTVSSGANVLTF.

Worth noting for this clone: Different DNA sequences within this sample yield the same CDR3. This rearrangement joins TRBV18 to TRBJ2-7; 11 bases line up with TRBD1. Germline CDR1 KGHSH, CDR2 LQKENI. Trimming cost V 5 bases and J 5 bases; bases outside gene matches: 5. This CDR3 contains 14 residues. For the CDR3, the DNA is TGTGCCAGCTCAGCCGGGACAGGGGGGAACGAGCAGTACTTC. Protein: CASSAGTGGNEQYF.